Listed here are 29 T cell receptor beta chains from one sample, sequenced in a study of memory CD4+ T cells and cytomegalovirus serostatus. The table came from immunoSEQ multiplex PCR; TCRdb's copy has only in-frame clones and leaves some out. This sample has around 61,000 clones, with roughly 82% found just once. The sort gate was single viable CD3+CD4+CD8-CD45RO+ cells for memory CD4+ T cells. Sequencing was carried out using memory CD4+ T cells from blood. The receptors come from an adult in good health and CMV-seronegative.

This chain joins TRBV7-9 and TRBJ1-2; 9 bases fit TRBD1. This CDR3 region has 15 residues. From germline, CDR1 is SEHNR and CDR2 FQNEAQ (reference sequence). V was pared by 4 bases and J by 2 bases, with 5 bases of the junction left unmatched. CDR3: CASSSGTGRNYGYTF. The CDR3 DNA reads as TGTGCCAGCAGCTCGGGGACAGGGCGAAACTATGGCTACACCTTC.

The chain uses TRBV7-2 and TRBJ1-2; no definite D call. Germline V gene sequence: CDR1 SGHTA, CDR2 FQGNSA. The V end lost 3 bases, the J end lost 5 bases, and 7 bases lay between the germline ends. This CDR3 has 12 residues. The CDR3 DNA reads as TGTGCCAGCAGCTTTAGGCAGTATGGCTACACCTTC. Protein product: CASSFRQYGYTF.

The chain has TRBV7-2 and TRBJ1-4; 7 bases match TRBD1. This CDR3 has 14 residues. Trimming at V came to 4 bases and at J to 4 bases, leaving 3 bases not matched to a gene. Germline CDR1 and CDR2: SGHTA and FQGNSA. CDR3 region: CASSSGGINEKLFF. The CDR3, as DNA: TGTGCCAGCAGCTCAGGGGGGATTAATGAAAAACTGTTTTTT.

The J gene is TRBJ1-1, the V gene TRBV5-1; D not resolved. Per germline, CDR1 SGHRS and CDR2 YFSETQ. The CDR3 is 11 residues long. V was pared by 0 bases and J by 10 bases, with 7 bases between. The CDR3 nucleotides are TGCGCCAGCAGCTTGGACGGTAGAGCTTTCTTT. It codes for CASSLDGRAFF.

CDR3 region: CASGNGDTQETQYF. Here the CDR3 DNA reads TGCGCCAGCGGCAATGGGGACACCCAAGAGACCCAGTACTTC. V and J are TRBV5-1 and TRBJ2-5; a possible D gene is TRBD1 (6 bases). V dropped 7 bases and J dropped 1 base, with 14 bases sitting between them. Germline V gene data show CDR1 as SGHRS and CDR2 as YFSETQ. The CDR3 spans 14 residues.

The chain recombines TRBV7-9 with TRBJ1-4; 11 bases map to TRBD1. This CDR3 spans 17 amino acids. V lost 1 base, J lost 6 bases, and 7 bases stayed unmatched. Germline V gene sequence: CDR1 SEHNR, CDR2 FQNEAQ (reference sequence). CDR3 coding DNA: TGTGCCAGCAGCTTAGGGACAGGGGGCGCTTTGGATGAAAAACTGTTTTTT. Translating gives CASSLGTGGALDEKLFF.

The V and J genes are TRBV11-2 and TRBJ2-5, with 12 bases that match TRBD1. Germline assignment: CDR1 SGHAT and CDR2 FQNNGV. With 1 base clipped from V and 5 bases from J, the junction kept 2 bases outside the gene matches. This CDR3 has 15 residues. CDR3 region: CASSLGDRGLETQYF. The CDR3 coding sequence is TGTGCCAGCAGCTTAGGGGACAGGGGGCTGGAGACCCAGTACTTC.

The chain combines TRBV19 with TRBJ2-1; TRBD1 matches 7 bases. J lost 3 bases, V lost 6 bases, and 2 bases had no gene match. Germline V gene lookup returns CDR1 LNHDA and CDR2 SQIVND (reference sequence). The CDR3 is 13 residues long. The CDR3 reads CASRRDSYNEQFF. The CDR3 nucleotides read TGTGCCAGTAGAAGGGACAGCTACAATGAGCAGTTCTTC.

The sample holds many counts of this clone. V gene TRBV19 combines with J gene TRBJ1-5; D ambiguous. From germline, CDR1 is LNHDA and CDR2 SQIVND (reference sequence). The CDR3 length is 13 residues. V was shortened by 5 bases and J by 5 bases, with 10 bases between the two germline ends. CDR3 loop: CASSSEGYQPQHF. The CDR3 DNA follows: TGTGCCAGTAGTTCTGAAGGGTATCAGCCCCAGCATTTT.

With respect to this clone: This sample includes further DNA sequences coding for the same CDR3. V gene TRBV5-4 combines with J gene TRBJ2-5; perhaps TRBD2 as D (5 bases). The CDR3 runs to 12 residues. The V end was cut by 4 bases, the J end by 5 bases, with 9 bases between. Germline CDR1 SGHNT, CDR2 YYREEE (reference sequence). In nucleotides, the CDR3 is TGTGCCAGCAGCGAGGGTGCGGAGACCCAGTACTTC. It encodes CASSEGAETQYF.

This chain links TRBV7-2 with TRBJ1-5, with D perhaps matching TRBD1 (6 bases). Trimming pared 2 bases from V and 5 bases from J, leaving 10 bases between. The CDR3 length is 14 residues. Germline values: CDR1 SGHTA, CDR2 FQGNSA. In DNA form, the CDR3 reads TGTGCCAGCAGCTTAAGGACAGCATATCAGCCCCAGCATTTT. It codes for CASSLRTAYQPQHF.

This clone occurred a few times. The CDR3 sequence: CASSMGGSSRNTIYF. The CDR3 DNA reads TGTGCCAGTAGTATGGGAGGGTCGTCTCGAAACACCATATATTTT. The chain couples TRBV19 to TRBJ1-3; D unresolved. The CDR3 is 15 residues long. Germline V gene lookup returns CDR1 LNHDA and CDR2 SQIVND (reference sequence). The germline V and J ends were trimmed by 3 bases and 5 bases, with 14 bases remaining between them.

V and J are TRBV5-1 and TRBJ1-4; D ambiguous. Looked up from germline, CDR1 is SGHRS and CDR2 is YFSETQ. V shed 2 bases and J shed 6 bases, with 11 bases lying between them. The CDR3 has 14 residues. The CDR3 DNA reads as TGCGCCAGCAGCTTAGGGAATTGGGATGAAAAACTGTTTTTT. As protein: CASSLGNWDEKLFF.

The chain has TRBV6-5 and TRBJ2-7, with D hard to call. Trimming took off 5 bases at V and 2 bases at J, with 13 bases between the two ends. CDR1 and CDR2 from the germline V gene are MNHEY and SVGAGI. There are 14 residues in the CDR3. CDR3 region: CASSKNIGTYEQYF. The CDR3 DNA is TGTGCCAGCAGTAAGAATATTGGGACCTACGAGCAGTACTTC.

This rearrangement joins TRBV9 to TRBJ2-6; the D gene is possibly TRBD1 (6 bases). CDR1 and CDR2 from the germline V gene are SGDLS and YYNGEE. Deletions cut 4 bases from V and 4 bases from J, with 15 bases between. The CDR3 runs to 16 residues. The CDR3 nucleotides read TGTGCCAGCAGCTCCCCAACAGGGTCCGGGGCCAACGTCCTGACTTTC. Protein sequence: CASSSPTGSGANVLTF.

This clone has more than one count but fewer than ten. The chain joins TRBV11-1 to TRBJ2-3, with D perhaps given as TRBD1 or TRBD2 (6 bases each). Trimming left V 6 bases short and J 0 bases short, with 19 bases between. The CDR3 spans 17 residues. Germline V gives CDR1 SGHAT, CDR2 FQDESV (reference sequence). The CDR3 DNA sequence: TGTGCCAGCAGTCTTCTCGGGGGCTTAACTAGCACAGATACGCAGTATTTT. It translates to CASSLLGGLTSTDTQYF.

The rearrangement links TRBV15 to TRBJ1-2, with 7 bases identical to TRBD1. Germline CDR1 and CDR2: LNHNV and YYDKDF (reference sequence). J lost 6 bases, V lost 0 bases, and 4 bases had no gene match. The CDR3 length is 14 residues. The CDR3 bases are TGTGCCACCAGCAGAGATTTCCAGGGGGATGGCTACACCTTC. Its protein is CATSRDFQGDGYTF.

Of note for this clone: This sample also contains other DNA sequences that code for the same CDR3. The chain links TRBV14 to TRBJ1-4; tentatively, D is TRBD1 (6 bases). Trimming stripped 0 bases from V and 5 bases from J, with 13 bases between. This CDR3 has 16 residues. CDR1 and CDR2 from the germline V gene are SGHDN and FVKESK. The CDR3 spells CASSQEKGGPNEKLFF. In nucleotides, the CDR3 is TGTGCCAGCAGCCAAGAGAAAGGGGGACCGAATGAAAAACTGTTTTTT.

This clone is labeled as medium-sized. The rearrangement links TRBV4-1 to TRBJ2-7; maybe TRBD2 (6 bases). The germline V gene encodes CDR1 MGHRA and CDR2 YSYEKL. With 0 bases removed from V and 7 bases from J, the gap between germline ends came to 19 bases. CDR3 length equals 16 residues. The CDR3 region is CASSQDSFGEAPEQYF. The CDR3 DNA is TGCGCCAGCAGCCAAGATAGTTTTGGGGAGGCACCTGAGCAGTACTTC.

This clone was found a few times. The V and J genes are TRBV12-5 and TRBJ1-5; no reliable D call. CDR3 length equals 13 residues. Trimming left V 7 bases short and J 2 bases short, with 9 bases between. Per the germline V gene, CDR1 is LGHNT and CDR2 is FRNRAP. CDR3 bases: TGTGCTAGTGCCATGGCGGGCAATCAGCCCCAGCATTTT. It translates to CASAMAGNQPQHF.

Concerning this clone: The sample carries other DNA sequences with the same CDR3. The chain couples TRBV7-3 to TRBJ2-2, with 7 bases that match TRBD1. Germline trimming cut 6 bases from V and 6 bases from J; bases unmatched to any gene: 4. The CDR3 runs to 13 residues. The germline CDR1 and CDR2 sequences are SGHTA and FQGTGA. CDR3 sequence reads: CASSSQGAGELFF. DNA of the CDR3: TGTGCCAGCAGTTCCCAGGGGGCCGGGGAGCTGTTTTTT. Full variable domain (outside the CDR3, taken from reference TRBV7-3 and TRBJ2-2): GAGVSQTPSNKVTEKGKYVELRCDPISGHTALYWYRQSLGQGPEFLIYFQGTGAADDSGLPNDRFFAVRPEGSVSTLKIQRTERGDSAVYLCASSSQGAGELFFGEGSRLTVL.

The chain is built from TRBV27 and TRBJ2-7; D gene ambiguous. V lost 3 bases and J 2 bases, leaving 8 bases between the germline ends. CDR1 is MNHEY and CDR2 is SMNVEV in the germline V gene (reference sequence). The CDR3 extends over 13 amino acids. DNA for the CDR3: TGTGCCAGCAGTTTGAAGGTAACCTACGAGCAGTACTTC. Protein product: CASSLKVTYEQYF.

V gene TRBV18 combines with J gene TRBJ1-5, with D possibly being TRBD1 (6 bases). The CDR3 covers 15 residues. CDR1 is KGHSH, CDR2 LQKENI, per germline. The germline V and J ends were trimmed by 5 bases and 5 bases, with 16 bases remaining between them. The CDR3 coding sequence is TGTGCCAGCTCAGGGGGTTGGGGGCGCGATCAGCCCCAGCATTTT. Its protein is CASSGGWGRDQPQHF.

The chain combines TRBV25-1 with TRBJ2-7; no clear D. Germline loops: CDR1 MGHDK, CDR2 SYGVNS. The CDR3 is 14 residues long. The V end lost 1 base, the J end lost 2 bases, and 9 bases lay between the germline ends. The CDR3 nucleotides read TGTGCCAGCAGTGAATCGGACGGAGCCTACGAGCAGTACTTC. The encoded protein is CASSESDGAYEQYF.

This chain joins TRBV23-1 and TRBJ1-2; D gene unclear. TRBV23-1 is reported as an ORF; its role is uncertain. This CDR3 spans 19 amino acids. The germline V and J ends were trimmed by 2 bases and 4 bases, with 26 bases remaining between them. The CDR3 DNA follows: TGCGCCAGCAGTCAAACCGGGGATAAGGTCCCTGGGCAGCCCTATGGCTACACCTTC. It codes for CASSQTGDKVPGQPYGYTF.

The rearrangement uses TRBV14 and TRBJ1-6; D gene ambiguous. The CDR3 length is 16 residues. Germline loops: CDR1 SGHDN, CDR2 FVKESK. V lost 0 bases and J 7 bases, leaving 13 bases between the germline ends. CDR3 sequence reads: CASSQDRGQTNSPLHF. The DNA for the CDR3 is TGTGCCAGCAGCCAAGATCGAGGGCAGACGAATTCACCCCTCCACTTT. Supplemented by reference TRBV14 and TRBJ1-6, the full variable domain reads EAGVTQFPSHSVIEKGQTVTLRCDPISGHDNLYWYRRVMGKEIKFLLHFVKESKQDESGMPNNRFLAERTGGTYSTLKVQPAELEDSGVYFCASSQDRGQTNSPLHFGNGTRLTVT.

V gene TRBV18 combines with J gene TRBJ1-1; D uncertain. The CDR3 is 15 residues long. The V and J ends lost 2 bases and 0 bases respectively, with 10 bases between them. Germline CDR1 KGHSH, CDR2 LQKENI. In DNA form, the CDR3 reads TGTGCCAGCTCACCAGACCCGTGGGTGAACACTGAAGCTTTCTTT. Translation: CASSPDPWVNTEAFF.

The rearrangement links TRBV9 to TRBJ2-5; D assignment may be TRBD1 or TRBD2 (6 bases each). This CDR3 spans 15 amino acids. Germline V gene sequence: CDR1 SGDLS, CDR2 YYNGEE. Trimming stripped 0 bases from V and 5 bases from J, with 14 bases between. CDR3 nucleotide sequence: TGTGCCAGCAGCGTAGAGGGGGGACTGAGGGAGACCCAGTACTTC. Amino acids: CASSVEGGLRETQYF.

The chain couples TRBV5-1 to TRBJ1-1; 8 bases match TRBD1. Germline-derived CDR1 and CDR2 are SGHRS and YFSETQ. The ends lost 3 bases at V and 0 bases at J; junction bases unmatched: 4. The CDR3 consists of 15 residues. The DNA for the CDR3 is TGCGCCAGCAGCTCAGGGGGCTCCATGAACACTGAAGCTTTCTTT. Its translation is CASSSGGSMNTEAFF. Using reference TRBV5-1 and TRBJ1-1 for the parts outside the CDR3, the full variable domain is KAGVTQTPRYLIKTRGQQVTLSCSPISGHRSVSWYQQTPGQGLQFLFEYFSETQRNKGNFPGRFSGRQFSNSRSEMNVSTLELGDSALYLCASSSGGSMNTEAFFGQGTRLTVV.